Below are 15 T cell receptor beta chains sequenced from a single sample in a study of blood T cell repertoires in COVID-19. Some clones are missing from TCRdb's copy, which holds only in-frame ones; the method was immunoSEQ multiplex PCR. This sample carries 350,000 to 550,000 clones, 80% to 90% of them seen once, and the ten largest clones take 0.95% to 1.3%. The sample consisted of PBMCs or T cells enriched from blood (not recorded which). These receptors all come from a man younger than 40 who had recovered from COVID-19.

The rearrangement links TRBV29-1 to TRBJ2-3, with 10 bases lining up with TRBD1. The trim removed 1 base at V and 2 bases at J, leaving 3 bases unmatched. CDR3 length: 15 amino acids. Germline V lookup: CDR1 SQVTM, CDR2 ANQGSEA. The CDR3 spells CSVEGGTGVTDTQYF. The CDR3 DNA sequence: TGCAGCGTTGAAGGGGGGACAGGGGTCACAGATACGCAGTATTTT.

This chain connects TRBV19 to TRBJ1-5; TRBD1 might be the D (5 bases). The germline V gene has CDR1 LNHDA and CDR2 SQIVND (reference sequence). This CDR3 comprises 14 residues. Trimming left V 5 bases short and J 7 bases short, with 15 bases between. CDR3 residues: CASSPPPGDQPQHF. For the CDR3, the DNA is TGTGCCAGTAGTCCCCCCCCGGGGGACCAGCCCCAGCATTTT. Looking up the rest from reference TRBV19 and TRBJ1-5 gives the full variable domain: DGGITQSPKYLFRKEGQNVTLSCEQNLNHDAMYWYRQDPGQGLRLIYYSQIVNDFQKGDIAEGYSVSREKKESFPLTVTSAQKNPTAFYLCASSPPPGDQPQHFGDGTRLSIL.

V gene TRBV7-9 combines with J gene TRBJ2-7; no clear D. CDR3 length: 13 residues. Germline CDR1 reads SEHNR; CDR2 reads FQNEAQ (reference sequence). Trimming cost V 2 bases and J 4 bases, with 9 bases left between them. In nucleotides, the CDR3 is TGTGCCAGCAGCTTAAGCCAGGATTACGAGCAGTACTTC. It codes for CASSLSQDYEQYF.

This chain uses TRBV12-5 with TRBJ1-4; D is perhaps TRBD1 (5 bases). CDR3 length equals 15 residues. V lost 6 bases to trimming and J lost 8 bases, with 19 bases between them. Germline V lookup: CDR1 LGHNT, CDR2 FRNRAP. DNA of the CDR3: TGTGCTAGTGGCCCTGGGGGGATTTTGTCGGAAAAACTGTTTTTT. Protein: CASGPGGILSEKLFF.

The chain joins TRBV29-1 to TRBJ2-1, with TRBD2 matching 7 bases. Germline V CDR1 and CDR2: SQVTM, ANQGSEA. The trim removed 8 bases at V and 0 bases at J, leaving 4 bases unmatched. The CDR3 totals 13 residues. The CDR3 sequence: CSLGGGSYNEQFF. The CDR3 bases are TGCAGCCTCGGCGGGGGCTCCTACAATGAGCAGTTCTTC.

The chain combines TRBV28 with TRBJ2-7; 7 nucleotides align to TRBD2. Trimming at V came to 5 bases and at J to 2 bases, leaving 9 bases not matched to a gene. The CDR3 is 15 residues long. Germline-derived CDR1 and CDR2 are MDHEN and SYDVKM. The CDR3 nucleotides read TGTGCCAGCAGTCCCCCCGGACTAGGTGCCTACGAGCAGTACTTC. It is translated as CASSPPGLGAYEQYF. The entire variable domain, with the rest obtained from reference TRBV28 and TRBJ2-7, is as follows: DVKVTQSSRYLVKRTGEKVFLECVQDMDHENMFWYRQDPGLGLRLIYFSYDVKMKEKGDIPEGYSVSREKKERFSLILESASTNQTSMYLCASSPPGLGAYEQYFGPGTRLTVT.

To note about this clone: The sample holds other DNA sequences that translate to the same CDR3. The chain couples TRBV19 to TRBJ2-1, with 8 bases aligning to TRBD2. The ends lost 6 bases at V and 3 bases at J; junction bases unmatched: 4. Per germline, CDR1 LNHDA and CDR2 SQIVND (reference sequence). This CDR3 contains 14 residues. The CDR3 region has the DNA TGTGCCAGTAGCCCCGGGGGGGACTACAATGAGCAGTTCTTC. Protein: CASSPGGDYNEQFF.

The chain links TRBV7-6 to TRBJ2-1; D might be TRBD2 (6 bases). There are 15 residues in the CDR3. Germline V gene lookup returns CDR1 SGHVS and CDR2 FNYEAQ. V gave up 4 bases and J gave up 0 bases, with 10 bases separating them. In DNA, the CDR3 is TGTGCCAGCAGCTACACCGGGAGCTCCTACAATGAGCAGTTCTTC. Protein product: CASSYTGSSYNEQFF.

The rearrangement joins TRBV30 to TRBJ1-2; 9 bases map to TRBD1. Trimming at V came to 2 bases and at J to 5 bases, leaving 6 bases not matched to a gene. Germline lookup yields CDR1 GTSNPN and CDR2 SVGIG (reference sequence). The CDR3 contains 14 residues. The CDR3 sequence is CAWSSDRGFYGYTF. Here the CDR3 DNA reads TGTGCCTGGAGTTCGGACAGGGGATTTTATGGCTACACCTTC.

The rearrangement links TRBV7-2 to TRBJ1-2; 10 nucleotides align to TRBD1. V was pared by 5 bases and J by 8 bases, with 5 bases of the junction left unmatched. The CDR3 loop spans 13 amino acids. CDR1 and CDR2 (germline): SGHTA, FQGNSA. CDR3 coding DNA: TGTGCCAGCAGCGACAGGGGGCGCCGAGGCTACACCTTC. Its protein product is CASSDRGRRGYTF. The entire variable domain, with the rest obtained from reference TRBV7-2 and TRBJ1-2, is as follows: GAGVSQSPSNKVTEKGKDVELRCDPISGHTALYWYRQSLGQGLEFLIYFQGNSAPDKSGLPSDRFSAERTGGSVSTLTIQRTQQEDSAVYLCASSDRGRRGYTFGSGTRLTVV.

As for this clone: Other DNA sequences in the same sample also yield this CDR3. The chain uses TRBV18 and TRBJ1-1; 9 nucleotides match TRBD1. Germline CDR1 KGHSH, CDR2 LQKENI. Trimming at V came to 3 bases and at J to 2 bases, leaving 4 bases not matched to a gene. This CDR3 is 15 amino acids long. For the CDR3, the DNA is TGTGCCAGCTCACCCCCGGGACAGGGTAACACTGAAGCTTTCTTT. It specifies CASSPPGQGNTEAFF. The whole variable domain, filled in from reference TRBV18 and TRBJ1-1, reads NAGVMQNPRHLVRRRGQEARLRCSPMKGHSHVYWYRQLPEEGLKFMVYLQKENIIDESGMPKERFSAEFPKEGPSILRIQQVVRGDSAAYFCASSPPGQGNTEAFFGQGTRLTVV.

The chain carries TRBV9 and TRBJ2-7; 7 bases fit TRBD2. The V gene's germline CDR1 is SGDLS and CDR2 YYNGEE. J gave up 6 bases and V 4 bases, and 10 bases lay outside the gene matches. The CDR3 loop spans 14 amino acids. CDR3 in DNA: TGTGCCAGCAGCCGAGCTACTCCGGGGGGCGAGCAGTACTTC. Translating it yields CASSRATPGGEQYF. Using reference TRBV9 and TRBJ2-7 for the parts outside the CDR3, the full variable domain is DSGVTQTPKHLITATGQRVTLRCSPRSGDLSVYWYQQSLDQGLQFLIQYYNGEERAKGNILERFSAQQFPDLHSELNLSSLELGDSALYFCASSRATPGGEQYFGPGTRLTVT.

The chain links TRBV27 to TRBJ2-1; tentatively, D is TRBD2 (6 bases). The CDR3 is 16 amino acids. The V gene lost 4 bases and the J gene lost 3 bases, with 16 bases spanning the gap. The germline gives CDR1 MNHEY, CDR2 SMNVEV (reference sequence). The CDR3 spells CASSWDSQGLYNEQFF. CDR3 DNA: TGTGCCAGCAGTTGGGACTCCCAAGGACTCTACAATGAGCAGTTCTTC.

The chain links TRBV11-2 to TRBJ2-7, with 8 bases identical to TRBD2. Germline V gene lookup returns CDR1 SGHAT and CDR2 FQNNGV. J lost 3 bases, V lost 7 bases, and 11 bases had no gene match. The CDR3 covers 15 residues. This chain's CDR3 is CASTPLGSGNYEQYF. The DNA for the CDR3 is TGTGCCAGCACGCCGCTGGGTAGCGGGAACTACGAGCAGTACTTC.

V gene TRBV28 combines with J gene TRBJ2-3, with 8 bases that match TRBD2. Germline CDR1 is MDHEN and CDR2 is SYDVKM. The CDR3 consists of 16 residues. V lost 6 bases, J lost 2 bases, and 10 bases stayed unmatched. The CDR3 protein is CASRILADDYTDTQYF. Written as DNA, the CDR3 is TGTGCCAGCAGAATACTAGCGGACGATTACACAGATACGCAGTATTTT.